This T cell receptor (beta chain) stems from a study of shared clonotypes between healthy human individuals (TCRdb year 2020). In terms of the full investigation: Three men and a couple of women, aged 18 to 49 years, made up the cohort. For each donor, CD4 naive and CD4 memory were each given three plates, CD8 naive was given two plates, and CD8 memory was given one plate. The study deeply sequenced blood TCR repertoires of about 5 healthy adults to estimate repertoire size and the extent of clonotype sharing between individuals. Different laboratories and diverse techniques were used to prepare libraries and sequence TCR repertoires, to increase sequencing depth and limit assay-specific biases. Each donor's leukapheresis produced roughly between about 0.8 and 8.9 billion PBMCs.

The donors were healthy, HIV-negative adults who had no recently reported acute infections or vaccinations. All donors were Caucasian adults living in Nashville, Tennessee, USA. CD4+ T cells were enriched by magnetic negative selection; naive cells were then positively selected on CD45RA, and the negative fraction formed the memory subset. After blood collection by leukapheresis, PBMCs were isolated using Ficoll-Histopaque density gradient centrifugation and then cryopreserved in the vapor phase of liquid nitrogen. Purity and quantity of every magnetically sorted T cell population were checked by analytical flow cytometry. Each sorted fraction had its genomic DNA isolated and then quantified by UV absorbance on a Nanodrop 2000c. As for this clone: The antigen it binds to is not known. Base-call qualities are not available, and no considerably larger clone is one nucleotide away.

Using the deep immunoSEQ assay, multiplex PCR amplified TCR CDR3 regions from genomic DNA. Extracted genomic DNA from each cell subset was distributed evenly across all wells of several immunoSEQ 96-well plates, and each plate was treated as a replicate. For sorted subsets, approximately 200 ng of genomic DNA, equivalent to roughly 33,000 T cell genomes, went into each replicate PCR. The purified libraries were quantified using a Qubit 3.0 fluorometer, sized with a Bioanalyzer 2100, and then quantified again using the KAPA Library Quantification kit. Every immunoSEQ 96-well plate was sequenced on a dedicated single-read 150-cycle Illumina NextSeq 550 flow cell. For the original study's pipeline: Because the immunoSEQ output included only junctional sequences and no quality scores, the filtering could not be the same as the filtering used for full-length reads. Sequences were annotated with PyIR, a Python wrapper for IgBLAST v1.9, using IMGT germline references to assign V/J genes and CDR3. Reads with weak V/J assignments (E-value above 1e-6), missing CDR3, stop codons, out-of-frame junctions, or ambiguous translated residues were removed. V3J clonotypes were defined as sequences sharing the same inferred V gene, J gene, and CDR3 amino acid sequence. Percentage overlap between repertoires was computed as shared unique clonotypes divided by the size of the smaller repertoire. Three approaches were used to assess repertoire richness: RTK rarefaction, the Chao1 estimator, and Recon v2.1 estimates of unobserved clonotypes. Generation probabilities were computed with OLGA for all TCRbeta clonotypes obtained by the gDNA method from several donors. Drawn from immuneACCESS, this table holds only the in-frame rearrangements with V and J called that TCRdb kept. Clones are partly lost; checked studies trace under half to an unresolved V gene and leave the rest unexplained. That table furnishes V, J and clone size, whereas the DNA furnished D and trimming. The sample table records around 2.3 million clones; approximately 94% of these occur just once. The top ten clonotypes cover roughly 0.13% of the sample.

The paper as a whole reports these results and caveats: Based on pairwise subsampling, the degree of clonotype sharing among donors was expected to be affected by sequencing depth. About 5% of naive CD4, 3.5% of naive CD8, approximately 2.2% of memory CD4, and about 0.4% of memory CD8 clonotypes were shared across several donors. Clonotypes shared by all four sorted-subset donors showed higher generation probabilities than non-shared clonotypes. Larger estimated clonotype richness was generally found for naive subsets than for memory subsets. Sampling was restricted to blood, and TCR repertoires in tissue are likely to differ from TCR repertoires in blood. Incomplete sequencing was indicated by rarefaction of sorted-subset datasets, despite the large sequencing depth. Because the study included a small number of donors, the genetic and exposure-history diversity represented was limited.

CDR1 and CDR2 are read off the germline V gene as SGHRS and YFSETQ. V and J are truncated by 3 bases and 1 base respectively, leaving an intervening sequence of 14 bases. The CDR3 holds 15 amino acids from the cysteine to the phenylalanine. The retained sequence is limited to the CDR3, 45 bases, with the frame set at the first base. The V and J genes are TRBV5-1 and TRBJ2-7, with the D segment identity uncertain. The clonotype comes from a man aged 18 to 35 in good health. Sequenced input: naive CD4+ T cells sorted from blood. The cell subset or site tag for this specimen amounts to: CD45RA+ positively selected. The nucleotide sequence is TGCGCCAGCAGCTCCTATCAGGCAGTTTCCTACGAGCAGTACTTC. This codes for CASSSYQAVSYEQYF.